This is a list of T cell receptor beta chains from one sample in a study of response to subunit inactivated influenza vaccine. TCRdb recomputed calls from the RT-PCR reads with MiXCR, one row per CDR3 protein. The sample carries 150,000 to 200,000 distinct CDR3 sequences, 10% to 15% recorded once. These data were likewise used in another study, on T cells expressing NK-cell markers.

The sequencing here drew on CD8+ T cells sorted from PBMCs, taken approximately 12 days after vaccination. These receptors all stem from a man in his fifties or sixties who received an inactivated influenza vaccine. The CDR3 runs from the conserved cysteine through the conserved F or W. The order of the fields is V gene, D gene, J gene, clone size, CDR3 DNA, CDR3 protein. The D gene is left open where the match is weak. Clone sizes are given selectively: once, few, many, or a class where the clone is expanded.

V: TRBV20-1
D: .
J: TRBJ2-1
size: few
DNA: TGCAGTGCGCCCCCCCTGAGGGGGAGCTCCTACAATGAGCAGTTCTTC
CDR3: CSAPPLRGSSYNEQFF

V: TRBV6-4
D: TRBD2
J: TRBJ2-3
size: once
DNA: TGTGCCAGCAGTGACTCGATTAGCGGGGCCACAGATACGCAGTATTTT
CDR3: CASSDSISGATDTQYF

V: TRBV7-9
D: .
J: TRBJ2-5
size: many
DNA: TGTGCCAGCAGACCGGATTCGGGGTATCGGGAGACCCAGTACTTC
CDR3: CASRPDSGYRETQYF

V: TRBV14
D: .
J: TRBJ2-7
size: .
DNA: TGTGCCAGCAGCCAAGCAAACGAGCAGTACTTC
CDR3: CASSQANEQYF

V: TRBV12-3/TRBV12-4
D: .
J: TRBJ1-5
size: medium-sized
DNA: TGTGCCAGCAGCATCAATTATAGCAATCAGCCCCAGCATTTT
CDR3: CASSINYSNQPQHF

V: TRBV7-8
D: TRBD1
J: TRBJ2-1
size: many
DNA: TGTGCCAGCGGGAGACAGGGGGCCTACAATGAGCAGTTCTTC
CDR3: CASGRQGAYNEQFF

V: TRBV25-1
D: .
J: TRBJ2-1
size: few
DNA: TGTGCCAGCAGTGACCCCAGGGACGCTGGCAATGAGCAGTTCTTC
CDR3: CASSDPRDAGNEQFF

V: TRBV28
D: .
J: TRBJ2-2
size: many
DNA: TGTGCCAGCAGTTTAATTCGGTGGGCTATCGGGGAGCTGTTTTTT
CDR3: CASSLIRWAIGELFF

V: TRBV7-2
D: TRBD1
J: TRBJ2-2
size: .
DNA: TGTGCCAGCAGCTTAGCCCAAGGGACAGACGTGGAATTCGGGGAGCTGTCTTTT
CDR3: CASSLAQGTDVEFGELSF

V: TRBV29-1
D: .
J: TRBJ2-2
size: few
DNA: TGCAGCGCCAGCGTTGGAACCGGGGAGCTGTTTTTT
CDR3: CSASVGTGELFF

V: TRBV5-6
D: .
J: TRBJ2-2
size: .
DNA: TGTGCCAGCAGCTTGGCTGGGGCACGGAACACCGGGGAGCTGTTTTTT
CDR3: CASSLAGARNTGELFF

V: TRBV29-1
D: TRBD1
J: TRBJ2-7
size: many
DNA: TGCAGCGTTGTTGGGACAGGAGTATACGAGCAGTACTTC
CDR3: CSVVGTGVYEQYF

V: TRBV5-1
D: TRBD1
J: TRBJ1-1
size: .
DNA: TGCGCCAGCAGCTTAACCGGGACAGGGGGCCAGGGGGACACTGAAGCTTTCTTT
CDR3: CASSLTGTGGQGDTEAFF

V: TRBV29-1
D: .
J: TRBJ1-1
size: .
DNA: TGCAGCGTTGAAGGGGCAGGGTACCCCATGAACACTGAAGCTTTCTTT
CDR3: CSVEGAGYPMNTEAFF

V: TRBV4-3
D: .
J: TRBJ2-2
size: .
DNA: TGCGCCAGCAGCCAATACGGGACCGGGGAGCTGTTTTTT
CDR3: CASSQYGTGELFF

V: TRBV4-2
D: .
J: TRBJ2-3
size: few
DNA: TGTGCCAGCAGCCAATTCTCCGGCACAGATACGCAGTATTTT
CDR3: CASSQFSGTDTQYF

V: TRBV28
D: .
J: TRBJ2-6
size: few
DNA: TGTGCCAGCAGTTTCCCAGGGGGGGCCAACGTCCTGACTTTC
CDR3: CASSFPGGANVLTF

V: TRBV6-2/TRBV6-3
D: TRBD2
J: TRBJ2-4
size: .
DNA: TGTGCCAGCAGTTCCTTCGGACTAGCGGGGGCCAAAAACATTCAGTACTTC
CDR3: CASSSFGLAGAKNIQYF

V: TRBV10-2
D: .
J: TRBJ1-5
size: few
DNA: TGCGCCAGCAGTGAAGAACAGGGAGGTCAGCCCCAGCATTTT
CDR3: CASSEEQGGQPQHF

V: TRBV20-1
D: .
J: TRBJ2-4
size: few
DNA: TGCAGTGCTACTTGGCACGGCATTCAGTACTTC
CDR3: CSATWHGIQYF

V: TRBV7-9
D: TRBD2
J: TRBJ2-1
size: few
DNA: TGTGCCAGCAGCCCTCGGACTAGCGGGACTACCTACAATGAGCAGTTCTTC
CDR3: CASSPRTSGTTYNEQFF

V: TRBV4-1
D: .
J: TRBJ1-1
size: .
DNA: TGCGCCAGCAGTACCGGGGAGAGGGGGAACACTGAAGCTTTCTTT
CDR3: CASSTGERGNTEAFF

V: TRBV4-1
D: .
J: TRBJ1-1
size: many
DNA: TGCGCCAGCAGCCAAGCAGGGGACCTCAACACTGAAGCTTTCTTT
CDR3: CASSQAGDLNTEAFF

V: TRBV14
D: TRBD2
J: TRBJ2-3
size: few
DNA: TGTGCCAGCAGCCAAGTAGCGGGGTACACAGATACGCAGTATTTT
CDR3: CASSQVAGYTDTQYF

V: TRBV7-2
D: .
J: TRBJ1-1
size: few
DNA: TGTGCCAGCAGTCCAGGGACCAACCTTGAAGCTTTCTTT
CDR3: CASSPGTNLEAFF

V: TRBV7-2
D: .
J: TRBJ2-3
size: .
DNA: TGTGCCAGCAGCTTAGGCCCCGGGAGAGGCACAGATACGCAGTATTTT
CDR3: CASSLGPGRGTDTQYF

V: TRBV14
D: TRBD1
J: TRBJ1-2
size: .
DNA: TGTGCCAGCAGCGGAGACAGGGGAGGAGATCTGGACTATGGCTACACCTTC
CDR3: CASSGDRGGDLDYGYTF

V: TRBV12-3/TRBV12-4
D: .
J: TRBJ1-2
size: .
DNA: TGTACCAGCAGTTTAGTCCGAGACCCTTTTTTGTTCTATGGCTACACCTTC
CDR3: CTSSLVRDPFLFYGYTF

V: TRBV9
D: TRBD1
J: TRBJ2-3
size: few
DNA: TGTGCCAGCAGCGGATCAGGGGGTAGGGGCACAGATACGCAGTATTTT
CDR3: CASSGSGGRGTDTQYF

V: TRBV6-2/TRBV6-3
D: .
J: TRBJ2-3
size: .
DNA: TGTGCCAGCAGTTACAGAATGGCCACGGGGACACCCTTAGGAGATACGCAGTATTTT
CDR3: CASSYRMATGTPLGDTQYF

V: TRBV28
D: .
J: TRBJ2-1
size: few
DNA: TGTGCCAGCAGTACGGGGCACTGGAATGAGCAGTTCTTC
CDR3: CASSTGHWNEQFF

V: TRBV12-3/TRBV12-4
D: TRBD1
J: TRBJ1-1
size: .
DNA: TGTGCCAGCAGTTGGACAGGGATGAACACTGAAGCTTTCTTT
CDR3: CASSWTGMNTEAFF

V: TRBV5-1
D: .
J: TRBJ1-1
size: many
DNA: TGCGCCAGCAGCTTATCGCCCCTTATGAACACTGAAGCTTTCTTT
CDR3: CASSLSPLMNTEAFF

V: TRBV6-1
D: TRBD1
J: TRBJ2-7
size: few
DNA: TGTGCCAGCGGGACAGGACCCTCCTACGAGCAGTACTTC
CDR3: CASGTGPSYEQYF

V: TRBV11-2
D: .
J: TRBJ2-1
size: .
DNA: TGTGCTACGTGGCAGGGGGGCTACAATGAGCAGTTCTTC
CDR3: CATWQGGYNEQFF

V: TRBV5-1
D: .
J: TRBJ1-3
size: few
DNA: TGCGCCAGCAGCTCGGACACTTCTTCTGGAAACACCATATATTTT
CDR3: CASSSDTSSGNTIYF

V: TRBV6-2/TRBV6-3
D: TRBD1
J: TRBJ2-7
size: few
DNA: TGTGCCAGCAGTTACTCCTCAGACAGGGGGGAAGAGCAGTACTTC
CDR3: CASSYSSDRGEEQYF

V: TRBV7-9
D: .
J: TRBJ1-1
size: few
DNA: TGTGCCAGCACCAGCGGCGTTACTGAAGCTTTCTTT
CDR3: CASTSGVTEAFF

V: TRBV29-1
D: .
J: TRBJ2-3
size: few
DNA: TGCAGCGTAGTAGCAGATACGCAGTATTTT
CDR3: CSVVADTQYF

V: TRBV6-2/TRBV6-3
D: TRBD1
J: TRBJ1-5
size: .
DNA: TGTGCCAGCAGCCGGGACAGGTATCGTCAGCCCCAGCATTTT
CDR3: CASSRDRYRQPQHF

V: TRBV7-3
D: .
J: TRBJ2-7
size: few
DNA: TGTGCCAGCAGCTTAAGCTCAGGGGTTGGCTCCTACGAGCAGTACTTC
CDR3: CASSLSSGVGSYEQYF

V: TRBV12-3/TRBV12-4
D: .
J: TRBJ2-3
size: .
DNA: TGTGCCAGCAGTCGATCAGCAGATACGCAGTATTTT
CDR3: CASSRSADTQYF

V: TRBV29-1
D: .
J: TRBJ2-5
size: few
DNA: TGCAGCGTTGAAATTCCGGGGGACTGGCGACAAGAGACCCAGTACTTC
CDR3: CSVEIPGDWRQETQYF

V: TRBV5-5
D: .
J: TRBJ1-2
size: few
DNA: TGTGCCAGCAGCTTGGGTTGGGACCTCAGAAAGAACTATGGCTACACCTTC
CDR3: CASSLGWDLRKNYGYTF

V: TRBV6-4
D: .
J: TRBJ2-1
size: .
DNA: TGTGCCAGCAGCTTCAGGGCTACGTCCTACAATGAGCAGTTCTTC
CDR3: CASSFRATSYNEQFF

V: TRBV7-9
D: .
J: TRBJ2-1
size: .
DNA: TGTGCCAGCAGCTTATTGTCGCTAACTTCCAATGAGCAGTTCTTC
CDR3: CASSLLSLTSNEQFF

V: TRBV7-9
D: .
J: TRBJ1-1
size: .
DNA: TGTGCCAGCAGCTTCAGCCAGGGTGGCACTGAAGCTTTCTTT
CDR3: CASSFSQGGTEAFF

V: TRBV13
D: .
J: TRBJ2-7
size: .
DNA: TGTGCCAGCAGCACACACTCGGACGGTCTGGAGCAGTACTTC
CDR3: CASSTHSDGLEQYF

V: TRBV10-3
D: .
J: TRBJ1-1
size: many
DNA: TGTGCCATCAGTTCCGAGACTTCGAACACTGAAGCTTTCTTT
CDR3: CAISSETSNTEAFF

V: TRBV20-1
D: .
J: TRBJ2-5
size: .
DNA: TGCAGTGCTAGAGATGGGGCCCAGTACTTC
CDR3: CSARDGAQYF

V: TRBV28
D: .
J: TRBJ2-7
size: many
DNA: TGTGCCAGCAGCCCCACCATAGGACGGGTCAGGCCGTCCTACGAGCAGTACTTC
CDR3: CASSPTIGRVRPSYEQYF

V: TRBV11-1
D: .
J: TRBJ2-3
size: .
DNA: TGTGCCAGCAGCCCCGAGACTCAGGATACGCAGTATTTT
CDR3: CASSPETQDTQYF

V: TRBV20-1
D: .
J: TRBJ2-7
size: .
DNA: TGCAGTGCTAGGGACGGCAGCTCCTACGAGCAGTACTTC
CDR3: CSARDGSSYEQYF

V: TRBV20-1
D: .
J: TRBJ2-7
size: few
DNA: TGCAGTGCTAGAGATCGGAAAGGCTCCTACGAGCAGTACTTC
CDR3: CSARDRKGSYEQYF

V: TRBV7-9
D: .
J: TRBJ2-7
size: .
DNA: TGTGCCAGCAGCCACCCCGAAGGGCACTACGAGCAGTACTTC
CDR3: CASSHPEGHYEQYF

V: TRBV4-1
D: .
J: TRBJ1-3
size: many
DNA: TGCGCCAGCAGCCAAGACAGGGGTTCTGGAAACACCATATATTTT
CDR3: CASSQDRGSGNTIYF

V: TRBV7-2
D: .
J: TRBJ1-3
size: .
DNA: TGTGCCAGCAGCTTATACAGCACTGGAAACACCATATATTTT
CDR3: CASSLYSTGNTIYF

V: TRBV6-2/TRBV6-3
D: .
J: TRBJ2-7
size: .
DNA: TGTGCCAGCAGTTACGCGCTTAGCTACGAGCAGTACTTC
CDR3: CASSYALSYEQYF

V: TRBV7-9
D: TRBD2
J: TRBJ2-1
size: many
DNA: TGTGCCAGCAGAATACTAGCGGGAGGTTCCTACAATGAGCAGTTCTTC
CDR3: CASRILAGGSYNEQFF